Presented here are 5 T cell receptor beta chains from one specimen sequenced in a study of T cell repertoires in cytomegalovirus infection. In TCRdb, the reads were re-called with MiXCR into one record per CDR3 protein. The table shows approximately 500,000 distinct CDR3 sequences, with 10% to 12% occurring only once. Material for sequencing was PBMCs. These receptor sequences come from a human donor in good health (CMV status not recorded). Some clones in this sample may be carry-over from other donors' samples.

This clonotype was observed many times. The chain couples TRBV19 to TRBJ2-3; D perhaps matches TRBD1 (6 bases). From germline, CDR1 is LNHDA and CDR2 SQIVND (reference sequence). V was trimmed by 8 bases and J by 0 bases, leaving 15 bases between them. This CDR3 has 15 amino acids. This CDR3 reads CASRKGQTSTDTQYF. In DNA, the CDR3 is TGTGCCAGTCGAAAAGGACAGACTAGCACAGATACGCAGTATTTT.

This clonotype has a count of ten or more. J is TRBJ2-1 and V is TRBV19; TRBD2 matches 9 bases. Trimming removed 6 bases from V and 8 bases from J; junction bases left unmatched: 20. Germline assignment: CDR1 LNHDA and CDR2 SQIVND (reference sequence). This CDR3 region has 18 residues. The CDR3 is CASSIPFGGRAGVDEQFF. The CDR3, as DNA: TGTGCCAGTAGCATACCCTTCGGCGGGAGGGCCGGCGTTGATGAGCAGTTCTTC. Together with reference TRBV19 and TRBJ2-1, the CDR3 gives the full variable domain: DGGITQSPKYLFRKEGQNVTLSCEQNLNHDAMYWYRQDPGQGLRLIYYSQIVNDFQKGDIAEGYSVSREKKESFPLTVTSAQKNPTAFYLCASSIPFGGRAGVDEQFFGPGTRLTVL.

This clonotype was seen many times. This chain connects TRBV19 to TRBJ2-6; 13 bases fit TRBD2. This CDR3 region has 18 residues. The V gene end was trimmed by 6 bases and the J gene end by 1 base; junction bases not matched to a gene: 6. Germline lookup yields CDR1 LNHDA and CDR2 SQIVND (reference sequence). The CDR3 reads CASSPTSGRVSGANVLTF. In DNA, the CDR3 is TGTGCCAGTAGCCCTACTAGCGGGAGGGTATCTGGGGCCAACGTCCTGACTTTC.

This clonotype was detected ten times or more. The V call is TRBV6-1, the J call TRBJ1-2; 8 bases fit TRBD1. V dropped 2 bases and J dropped 4; count of bases not matched to a gene: 6. The germline gives CDR1 MNHNS, CDR2 SASEGT. CDR3 length equals 15 residues. CDR3 in DNA: TGTGCCAGCAGTGAAAAGGACAGGGCTCTCTATGGCTACACCTTC. It specifies CASSEKDRALYGYTF.

This clonotype was observed a handful of times. The V and J genes are TRBV5-1 and TRBJ1-1; 7 positions agree with TRBD1. Germline trimming cut 4 bases from V and 0 bases from J; bases unmatched to any gene: 6. Germline V gives CDR1 SGHRS, CDR2 YFSETQ. The CDR3 totals 15 residues. The CDR3 loop reads CASSRNRGLNTEAFF. The CDR3, as DNA: TGCGCCAGCAGCCGGAACAGGGGTCTGAACACTGAAGCTTTCTTT.